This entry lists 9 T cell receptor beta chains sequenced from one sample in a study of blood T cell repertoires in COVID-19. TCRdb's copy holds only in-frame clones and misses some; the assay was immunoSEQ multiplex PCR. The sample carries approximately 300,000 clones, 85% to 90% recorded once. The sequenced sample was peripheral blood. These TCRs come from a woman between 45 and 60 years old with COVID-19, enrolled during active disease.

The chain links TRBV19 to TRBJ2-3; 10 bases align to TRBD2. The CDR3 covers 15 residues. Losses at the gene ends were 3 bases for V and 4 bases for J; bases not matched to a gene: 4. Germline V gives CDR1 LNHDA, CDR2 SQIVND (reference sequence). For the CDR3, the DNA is TGTGCCAGTAGTATCTCTAGCGGGAGACCAGATACGCAGTATTTT. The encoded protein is CASSISSGRPDTQYF.

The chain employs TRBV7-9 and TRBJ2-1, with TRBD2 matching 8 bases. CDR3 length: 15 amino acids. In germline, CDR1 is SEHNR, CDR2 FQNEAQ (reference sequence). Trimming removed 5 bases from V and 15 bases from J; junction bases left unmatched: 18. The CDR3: CASSPGLSGSDVPFF. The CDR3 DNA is TGTGCCAGCAGCCCGGGACTCAGCGGGAGTGACGTCCCGTTCTTC.

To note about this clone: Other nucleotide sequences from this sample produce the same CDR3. CDR3 loop: CSVAVNTEAFF. CDR3 sequence (DNA): TGCAGCGTTGCAGTGAACACTGAAGCTTTCTTT. The chain joins TRBV29-1 to TRBJ1-1, with D hard to call. Trimming took off 4 bases at V and 0 bases at J, with 3 bases between the two ends. The CDR3 has 11 residues. Germline V lookup: CDR1 SQVTM, CDR2 ANQGSEA. Drawing the rest from reference TRBV29-1 and TRBJ1-1, the complete variable domain is SAVISQKPSRDICQRGTSLTIQCQVDSQVTMMFWYRQQPGQSLTLIATANQGSEATYESGFVIDKFPISRPNLTFSTLTVSNMSPEDSSIYLCSVAVNTEAFFGQGTRLTVV.

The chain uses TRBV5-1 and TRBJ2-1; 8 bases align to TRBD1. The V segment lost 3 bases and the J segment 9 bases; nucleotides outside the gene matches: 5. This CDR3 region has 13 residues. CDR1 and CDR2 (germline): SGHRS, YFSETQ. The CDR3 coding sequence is TGCGCCAGCAGCTGGACAGGGATGGTTGAGCAGTTCTTC. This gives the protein CASSWTGMVEQFF.

This chain's CDR3 is CASTRTRDRDRELFF. In DNA, the CDR3 is TGTGCCAGCACTAGAACCCGAGACAGGGACCGGGAGCTGTTTTTT. The V call is TRBV6-5, the J call TRBJ2-2; 7 bases fit TRBD1. V dropped 7 bases and J dropped 9; count of bases not matched to a gene: 14. Germline CDR1 and CDR2: MNHEY and SVGAGI. The CDR3 extends over 15 amino acids.

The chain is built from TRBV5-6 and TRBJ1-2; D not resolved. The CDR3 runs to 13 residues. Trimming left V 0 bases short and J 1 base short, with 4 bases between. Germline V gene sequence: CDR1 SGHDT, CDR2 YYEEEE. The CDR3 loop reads CASSLDINYGYTF. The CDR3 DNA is TGTGCCAGCAGCTTGGACATTAACTATGGCTACACCTTC.

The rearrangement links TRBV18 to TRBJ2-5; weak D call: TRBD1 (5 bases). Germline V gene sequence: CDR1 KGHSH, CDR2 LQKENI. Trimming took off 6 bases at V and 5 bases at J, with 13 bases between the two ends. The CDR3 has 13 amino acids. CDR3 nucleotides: TGTGCCAGCTCGGTGGGGCTAGGGGAGACCCAGTACTTC. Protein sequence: CASSVGLGETQYF.

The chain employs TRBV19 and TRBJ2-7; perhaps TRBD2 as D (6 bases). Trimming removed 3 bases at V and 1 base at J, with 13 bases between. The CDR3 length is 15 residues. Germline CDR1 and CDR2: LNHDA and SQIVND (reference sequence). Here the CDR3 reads CASSMMFGGSYEQYF. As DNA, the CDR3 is TGTGCCAGTAGTATGATGTTCGGGGGATCCTACGAGCAGTACTTC.

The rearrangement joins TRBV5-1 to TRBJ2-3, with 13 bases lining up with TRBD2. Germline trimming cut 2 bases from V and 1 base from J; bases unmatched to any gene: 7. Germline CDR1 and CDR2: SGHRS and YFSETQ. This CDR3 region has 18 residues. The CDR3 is CASSFGLAGEVGTDTQYF. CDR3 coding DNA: TGCGCCAGCAGCTTCGGACTAGCGGGGGAAGTTGGCACAGATACGCAGTATTTT.